The clone carrying this TCR beta chain was recorded many times. Its matching antigen is unknown. The data originate from a study of blood T cells in healthy people across ages. Primers used in a second PCR of about 7 to 11 cycles were a sample-barcoded 5' primer and a J-beta primer mix. TCRdb reanalysed the 5' RACE reads using MiXCR and keeps one entry per CDR3 protein. The repertoire includes 500,000 to 550,000 distinct CDR3 sequences, 24% of them detected once, and 8.5% to 9.5% sits in the top ten. Notes on the study in general: Researchers deemed the diversity estimates from one million T cells underestimates.

The V and J ends lost 7 bases and 3 bases respectively, with 12 bases between them. The CDR3 sequence is 13 residues long. The same sample was also studied in work on T cells of mothers and their children. That paper notes: Thymic selection, a shaping force on TCR recombination output, acts similarly in related and unrelated pairs.

The sequencing input was blood. J is TRBJ2-5 and V is TRBV12-3 or TRBV12-4, with D possibly being TRBD2 (5 bases). This TCR was recovered from a boy under 18 in good health. The CDR3 coding sequence is TGTGCCAGCACCCGGGAAGGGAAAGAGACCCAGTACTTC. Translating gives CASTREGKETQYF.